This T cell receptor beta chain originates from a study of blood T cells in healthy people across ages. Whole-study findings and limits: The study regarded diversity estimates from one million T cells as underestimates.

Primed by a sample-barcoded 5' primer and a J-beta primer mix, a second PCR proceeded for roughly 6 to 12 cycles. One entry per CDR3 protein results from TCRdb running MiXCR on the 5' RACE reads. The sample yields 1,800,000 or so distinct CDR3 sequences, about two fifths seen once. Concerning this clonotype: Its specificity is not known.

Germline V gives CDR1 SGHKS, CDR2 YYEKEE (reference sequence). This CDR3 region has 15 residues. V shed 0 bases and J shed 0 bases, with 9 bases lying between them. Material: blood. J is TRBJ1-2 and V is TRBV5-5; D gene ambiguous. The clonotype originates from a human donor in good health. CDR3 in DNA: TGTGCCAGCAGCTTGGCCTATGAAGCTAACTATGGCTACACCTTC. It yields the protein CASSLAYEANYGYTF.